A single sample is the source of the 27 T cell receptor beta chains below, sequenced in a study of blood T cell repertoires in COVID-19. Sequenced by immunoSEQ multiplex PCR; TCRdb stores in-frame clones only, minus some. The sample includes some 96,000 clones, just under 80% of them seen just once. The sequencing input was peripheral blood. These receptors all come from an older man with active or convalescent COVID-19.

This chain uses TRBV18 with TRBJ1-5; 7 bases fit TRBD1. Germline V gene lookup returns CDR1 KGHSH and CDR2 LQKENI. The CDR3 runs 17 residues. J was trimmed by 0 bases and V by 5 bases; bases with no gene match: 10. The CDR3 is CASSSGQRYDSNQPQHF. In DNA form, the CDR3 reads TGTGCCAGCTCATCGGGACAGCGTTATGATAGCAATCAGCCCCAGCATTTT. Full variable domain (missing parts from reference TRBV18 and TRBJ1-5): NAGVMQNPRHLVRRRGQEARLRCSPMKGHSHVYWYRQLPEEGLKFMVYLQKENIIDESGMPKERFSAEFPKEGPSILRIQQVVRGDSAAYFCASSSGQRYDSNQPQHFGDGTRLSIL.

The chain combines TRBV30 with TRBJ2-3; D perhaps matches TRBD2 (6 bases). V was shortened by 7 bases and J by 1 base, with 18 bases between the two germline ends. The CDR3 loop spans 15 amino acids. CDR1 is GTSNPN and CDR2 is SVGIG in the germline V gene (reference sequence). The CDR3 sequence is CALRETEGGTDTQYF. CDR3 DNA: TGTGCCTTACGGGAGACGGAGGGTGGCACAGATACGCAGTATTTT.

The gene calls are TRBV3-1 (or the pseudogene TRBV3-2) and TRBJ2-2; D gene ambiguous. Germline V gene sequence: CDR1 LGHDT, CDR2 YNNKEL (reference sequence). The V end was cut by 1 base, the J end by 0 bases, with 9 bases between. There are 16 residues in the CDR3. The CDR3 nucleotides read TGTGCCAGCAGCCAAGCGGAGACTCCGAACACCGGGGAGCTGTTTTTT. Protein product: CASSQAETPNTGELFF.

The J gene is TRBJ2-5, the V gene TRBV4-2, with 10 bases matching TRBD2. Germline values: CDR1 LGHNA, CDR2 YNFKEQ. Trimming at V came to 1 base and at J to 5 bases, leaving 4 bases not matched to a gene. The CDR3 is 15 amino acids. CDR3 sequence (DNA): TGTGCCAGCAGCCAAGGCCCGGGACTAGCGGAGACCCAGTACTTC. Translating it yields CASSQGPGLAETQYF.

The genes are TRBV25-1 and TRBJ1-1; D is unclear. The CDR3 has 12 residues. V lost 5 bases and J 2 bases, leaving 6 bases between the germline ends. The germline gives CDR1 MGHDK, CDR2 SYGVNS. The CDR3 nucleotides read TGTGCCAGCAGTCTGCGCAACACTGAAGCTTTCTTT. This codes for CASSLRNTEAFF.

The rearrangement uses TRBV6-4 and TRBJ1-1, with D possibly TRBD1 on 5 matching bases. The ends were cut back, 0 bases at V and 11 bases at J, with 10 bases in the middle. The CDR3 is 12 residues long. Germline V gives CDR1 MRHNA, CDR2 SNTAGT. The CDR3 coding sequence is TGTGCCAGCAGTGACTCGAGTCGGGGGGCTTTCTTT. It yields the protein CASSDSSRGAFF.

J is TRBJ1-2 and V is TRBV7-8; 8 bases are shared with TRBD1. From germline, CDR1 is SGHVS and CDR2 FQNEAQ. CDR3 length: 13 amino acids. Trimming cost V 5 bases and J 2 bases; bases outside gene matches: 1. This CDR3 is CASSRTGNYGYTF. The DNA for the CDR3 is TGTGCCAGCAGCCGGACAGGGAACTATGGCTACACCTTC.

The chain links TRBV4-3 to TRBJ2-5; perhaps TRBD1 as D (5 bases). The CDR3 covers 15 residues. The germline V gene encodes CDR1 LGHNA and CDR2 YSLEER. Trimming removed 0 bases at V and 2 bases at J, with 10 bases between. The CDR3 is CASSQDRTMQETQYF. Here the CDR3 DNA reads TGCGCCAGCAGCCAAGATCGGACAATGCAAGAGACCCAGTACTTC.

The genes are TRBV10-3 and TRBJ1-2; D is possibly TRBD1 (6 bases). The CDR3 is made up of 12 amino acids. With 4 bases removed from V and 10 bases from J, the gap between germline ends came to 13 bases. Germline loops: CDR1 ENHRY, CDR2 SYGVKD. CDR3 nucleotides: TGTGCCATCAGTGGTGGCCGGGACACCTACACCTTC. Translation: CAISGGRDTYTF.

CDR3 protein: CASSPRLAGGRETQYF. CDR3 DNA: TGTGCCAGCAGCCCAAGACTAGCGGGGGGCCGGGAGACCCAGTACTTC. The chain carries TRBV9 and TRBJ2-5, with 13 bases lining up with TRBD2. Germline V lookup: CDR1 SGDLS, CDR2 YYNGEE. Losses at the gene ends were 4 bases for V and 5 bases for J; bases not matched to a gene: 8. This CDR3 comprises 16 residues.

The CDR3, as DNA: TGTGCCAGTAGTGGAGCGGACAGCCTCGGGGGCTACACCTTC. It codes for CASSGADSLGGYTF. V is TRBV19 and J is TRBJ1-2; D might be TRBD1 (6 bases). Trimming stripped 5 bases from V and 8 bases from J, with 18 bases between. The V gene's germline CDR1 is LNHDA and CDR2 SQIVND (reference sequence). This CDR3 has 14 amino acids.

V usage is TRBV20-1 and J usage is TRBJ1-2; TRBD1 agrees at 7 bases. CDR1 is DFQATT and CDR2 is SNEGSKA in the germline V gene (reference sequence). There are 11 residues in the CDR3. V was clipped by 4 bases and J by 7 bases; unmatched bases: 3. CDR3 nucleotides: TGCAGTGCTACCGGGACAGCTGGCTACACCTTC. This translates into CSATGTAGYTF.

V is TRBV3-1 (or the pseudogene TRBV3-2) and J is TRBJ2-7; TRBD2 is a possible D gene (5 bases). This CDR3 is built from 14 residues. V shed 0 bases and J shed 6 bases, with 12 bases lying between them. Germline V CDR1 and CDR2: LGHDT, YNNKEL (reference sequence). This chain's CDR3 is CASSQEVGVCEQYF. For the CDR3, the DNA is TGTGCCAGCAGCCAAGAGGTCGGGGTCTGCGAGCAGTACTTC.

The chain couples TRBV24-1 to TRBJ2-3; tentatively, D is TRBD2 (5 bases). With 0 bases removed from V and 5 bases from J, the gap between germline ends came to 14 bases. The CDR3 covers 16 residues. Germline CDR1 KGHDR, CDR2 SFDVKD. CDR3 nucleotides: TGTGCCACCAGTGATTTGCCGGCCGAGGGCTTAGATACGCAGTATTTT. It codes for CATSDLPAEGLDTQYF.

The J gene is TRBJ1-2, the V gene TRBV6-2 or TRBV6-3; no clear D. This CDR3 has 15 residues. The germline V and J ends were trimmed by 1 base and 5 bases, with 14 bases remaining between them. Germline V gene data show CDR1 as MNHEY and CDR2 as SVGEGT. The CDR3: CASSYFREAGYGYTF. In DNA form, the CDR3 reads TGTGCCAGCAGTTACTTCCGGGAGGCCGGGTATGGCTACACCTTC.

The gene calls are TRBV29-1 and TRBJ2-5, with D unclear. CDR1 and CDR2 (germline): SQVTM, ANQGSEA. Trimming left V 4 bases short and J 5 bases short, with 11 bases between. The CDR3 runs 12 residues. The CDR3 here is CSVGVAGETQYF. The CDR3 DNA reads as TGCAGCGTTGGCGTCGCCGGGGAGACCCAGTACTTC.

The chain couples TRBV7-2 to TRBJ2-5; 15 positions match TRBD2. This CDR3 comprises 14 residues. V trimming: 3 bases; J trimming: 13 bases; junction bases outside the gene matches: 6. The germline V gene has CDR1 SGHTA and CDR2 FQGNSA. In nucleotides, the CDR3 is TGTGCCAGCAGCTTGGGACTAGCGGGGGGCCATCTGTACTTC. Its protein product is CASSLGLAGGHLYF.

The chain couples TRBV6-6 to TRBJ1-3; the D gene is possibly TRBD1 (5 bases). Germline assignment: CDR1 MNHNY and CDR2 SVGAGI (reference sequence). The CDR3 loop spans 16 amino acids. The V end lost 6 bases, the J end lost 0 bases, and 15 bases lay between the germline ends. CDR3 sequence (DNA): TGTGCCAGCAGCCCTGTGAAGGGACTCTCTGGAAACACCATATATTTT. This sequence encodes CASSPVKGLSGNTIYF.

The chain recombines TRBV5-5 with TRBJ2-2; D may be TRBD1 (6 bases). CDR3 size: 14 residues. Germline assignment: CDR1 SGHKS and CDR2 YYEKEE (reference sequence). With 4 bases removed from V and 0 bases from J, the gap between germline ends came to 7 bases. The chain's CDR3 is CASSRTANTGELFF. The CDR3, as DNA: TGTGCCAGCAGCCGGACAGCGAACACCGGGGAGCTGTTTTTT.

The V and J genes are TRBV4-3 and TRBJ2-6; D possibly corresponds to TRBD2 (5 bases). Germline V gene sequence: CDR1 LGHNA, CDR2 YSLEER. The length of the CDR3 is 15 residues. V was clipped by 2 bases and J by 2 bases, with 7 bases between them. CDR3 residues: CASSQISAGANVLTF. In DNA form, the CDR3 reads TGCGCCAGCAGCCAAATTAGCGCTGGGGCCAACGTCCTGACTTTC.

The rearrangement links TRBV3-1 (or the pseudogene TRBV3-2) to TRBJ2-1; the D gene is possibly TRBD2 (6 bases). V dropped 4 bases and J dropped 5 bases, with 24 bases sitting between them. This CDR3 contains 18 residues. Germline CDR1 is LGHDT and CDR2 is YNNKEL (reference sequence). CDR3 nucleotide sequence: TGTGCCAGCAGCCCCACCGAGTGGGGGTCTAGCGCTAACAATGAGCAGTTCTTC. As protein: CASSPTEWGSSANNEQFF.

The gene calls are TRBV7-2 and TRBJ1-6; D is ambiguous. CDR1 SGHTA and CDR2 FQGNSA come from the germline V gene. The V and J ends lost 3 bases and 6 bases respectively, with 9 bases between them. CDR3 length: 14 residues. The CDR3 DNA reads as TGTGCCAGCAGCTTGATTGGGCCTAATTCACCCCTCCACTTT. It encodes CASSLIGPNSPLHF.

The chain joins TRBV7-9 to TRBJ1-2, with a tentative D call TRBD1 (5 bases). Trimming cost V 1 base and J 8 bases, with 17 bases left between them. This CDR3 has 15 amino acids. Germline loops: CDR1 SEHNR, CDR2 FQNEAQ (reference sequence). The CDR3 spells CASSLGAGRARGYTF. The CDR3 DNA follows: TGTGCCAGCAGCTTAGGGGCAGGGAGGGCTCGCGGCTACACCTTC.

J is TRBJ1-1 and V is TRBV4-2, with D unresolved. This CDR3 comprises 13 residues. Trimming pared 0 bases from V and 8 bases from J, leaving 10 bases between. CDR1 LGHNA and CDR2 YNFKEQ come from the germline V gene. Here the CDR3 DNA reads TGTGCCAGCAGCCAAGACGGCAGGAGGGAAGCTTTCTTT. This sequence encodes CASSQDGRREAFF.

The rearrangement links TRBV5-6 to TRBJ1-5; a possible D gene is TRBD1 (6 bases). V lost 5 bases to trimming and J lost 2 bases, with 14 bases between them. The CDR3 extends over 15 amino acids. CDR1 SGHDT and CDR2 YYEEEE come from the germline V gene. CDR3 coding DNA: TGTGCCAGCAGTAACCTCAGGGGAGGCAATCAGCCCCAGCATTTT. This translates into CASSNLRGGNQPQHF.

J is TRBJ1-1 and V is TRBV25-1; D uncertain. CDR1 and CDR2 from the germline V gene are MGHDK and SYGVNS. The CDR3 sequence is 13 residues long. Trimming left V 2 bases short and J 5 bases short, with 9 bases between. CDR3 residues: CASSEPEKTEAFF. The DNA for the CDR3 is TGTGCCAGCAGTGAACCGGAGAAGACTGAAGCTTTCTTT.

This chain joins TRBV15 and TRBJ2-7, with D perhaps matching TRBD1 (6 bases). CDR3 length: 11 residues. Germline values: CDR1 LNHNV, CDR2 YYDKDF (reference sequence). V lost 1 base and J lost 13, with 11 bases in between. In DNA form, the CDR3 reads TGTGCCACCAGCAGAGGGACGGACAGCTACTTC. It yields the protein CATSRGTDSYF.